This T cell receptor (beta chain) was documented in a study of T cell repertoires in cytomegalovirus infection (dated by TCRdb to between 2019 and 2020). Context from the whole study: The peptide stimulations were aimed at well-studied HLA-B-restricted epitopes as well as recently identified HLA-C-restricted CMV epitopes, whose presentation resists viral immunomodulation. Donor HLA type was relevant to the analysis, because carriage of CMV infection together with the matching HLA type was indicated by public TCR beta signatures. Broad study findings and their caveats: In the ex vivo response, HLA-C-restricted CMV-specific TCR beta clonotypes were dominant, and in two of eight donors the single most frequent clonotype came from this HLA-C-restricted group. Carriers of CMV infection plus the relevant HLA type were discriminated by the cumulative frequency of public TCR beta family members in the study cohort and in an independent roughly 340-donor cohort.

Notes on this clonotype: This receptor's antigen is unknown. Base qualities are missing; no much larger clone stands one base away.

V is clipped by 2 bases and J by 5 bases, and the sequence between their germline boundaries is 16 bases long. Via the germline V gene, CDR1 is MNHNS and CDR2 SASEGT. Including the terminal cysteine and phenylalanine, the CDR3 comprises 16 residues. Of all the DNA, just the CDR3 is kept, 48 bases in frame from base 1. The label giving this sample's treatment or condition can be read as: in vitro stimulation with specific CMV peptide epitopes to enrich CMV-specific T cells. TCRdb shows the sequencer as Illumina HiSeq 1500. TCRdb took the public reads, trimmed them with fastp at Q25, ran MiXCR for clone calling and kept in-frame beta chains. When rows share a CDR3 protein, they turn into one entry using the most common DNA and genes. Across this sample there are a few hundred thousand distinct CDR3 sequences, with 25% to 35% seen only once. The ten largest clones represent 15% to 20% of the sample.

The sequence joins TRBV6-1 to TRBJ2-1; the D element might be TRBD1 or TRBD2, as each aligns at 7 bases. The receptor comes from a human donor in good health (CMV status not recorded). Some clones in this sample may be carry-over from other donors' samples. Material: cultured PBMCs, obtained from culture after CMV antigen stimulation. The DNA sequence follows: TGTGCCAGCAGTGAACAGACAGGGAGGGGACACAATGAGCAGTTCTTC. It encodes CASSEQTGRGHNEQFF.